This T cell receptor (beta chain) was observed in a study of T cells in Graves' hyperthyroidism and ophthalmopathy. Study-wide results and caveats: A model of 13 V-J features distinguished ophthalmopathy from stable hyperthyroidism.

Template material for amplifying TCR beta CDR3 regions consisted of RNA transcripts. Primed by the HTBI set, a first-round RT-PCR was run on the TCR CDR3. TCRdb called the multiplex PCR reads again in MiXCR, with one record for every CDR3 protein. Of around 23,000 distinct CDR3 sequences in the sample, about 53% are singletons; the top ten hold about a quarter. Trimming removed 3 bases from V and 4 bases from J; junction bases left unmatched: 9. The CDR3 is 14 residues long. In germline, CDR1 is DFQATT, CDR2 SNEGSKA (reference sequence). Exclusion of a patient resulted from uncontrolled infection, other autoimmune disease, pregnancy or lactation. The table lists this clonotype with a few counts. Its antigen is currently unknown.

This sequence originates from a middle-aged woman with Graves' hyperthyroidism that later progressed to Graves' ophthalmopathy. This rearrangement joins TRBV20-1 to TRBJ2-7; 7 bases fit TRBD1. The sample comprised blood. The CDR3 region has the DNA TGCAGTGCTAGGTCGACCGGGACAGATTACGAGCAGTACTTC. Its protein is CSARSTGTDYEQYF.